These 23 T cell receptor beta chains came from one sample sequenced in a study of T cell repertoires in urothelial bladder cancer. Sequenced by immunoSEQ multiplex PCR; TCRdb stores in-frame clones only, minus some. This table holds 10,000 or so clones, around 68% found once. The sequenced sample was tumor-infiltrating cells from bladder cancer. These TCRs come from a human donor with a benign inflammatory bladder lesion.

This clone was observed a few times. The V and J genes are TRBV19 and TRBJ1-1; 9 nucleotides match TRBD1. Losses at the gene ends were 7 bases for V and 3 bases for J; bases not matched to a gene: 6. The germline gives CDR1 LNHDA, CDR2 SQIVND (reference sequence). CDR3 length: 14 amino acids. The CDR3 here is CASTPGQGHTEAFF. The CDR3 nucleotides read TGTGCCAGTACCCCGGGACAGGGCCACACTGAAGCTTTCTTT.

V is TRBV7-2 and J is TRBJ2-3; D is ambiguous. Trimming took off 6 bases at V and 2 bases at J, with 6 bases between the two ends. Germline V gene data show CDR1 as SGHTA and CDR2 as FQGNSA. The CDR3 is made up of 12 amino acids. CDR3 sequence reads: CASRRYTDTQYF. CDR3 in DNA: TGTGCCAGCAGACGCTACACAGATACGCAGTATTTT.

The chain joins TRBV6-1 to TRBJ1-2, with D uncertain. CDR3 length: 13 residues. V was shortened by 5 bases and J by 4 bases, with 11 bases between the two germline ends. Germline V gene data show CDR1 as MNHNS and CDR2 as SASEGT. In DNA form, the CDR3 reads TGTGCCAGCAGTTTACCTACGCTCTATGGCTACACCTTC. Amino acid sequence: CASSLPTLYGYTF.

The chain joins TRBV5-1 to TRBJ1-1, with D possibly TRBD1 on 5 matching bases. V was trimmed by 2 bases and J by 3 bases, leaving 11 bases between them. Germline V gives CDR1 SGHRS, CDR2 YFSETQ. The CDR3 spans 14 residues. The CDR3 bases are TGCGCCAGCAGCTTTTTGCAGGGAGACACTGAAGCTTTCTTT. Translating gives CASSFLQGDTEAFF.

The chain uses TRBV21-1 and TRBJ1-4; TRBD1 is the table's D call and was not checked against the DNA. TRBV21-1 is given as a pseudogene. The length of the CDR3 is 13 residues. The CDR3 here is CASSQNHNEKLFF. The CDR3 DNA reads as TGTGCCAGCAGTCAGAACCATAATGAAAAACTGTTTTTT.

Written as DNA, the CDR3 is TGTGCCAGCAGCCCCATGTCAAGGCCCCACGAGCAGTACTTC. Its protein product is CASSPMSRPHEQYF. The rearrangement uses TRBV9 and TRBJ2-5; D gene unclear. The J call may be in error: the DNA end matches TRBJ2-7 better. This CDR3 contains 14 residues. CDR1 and CDR2 (germline): SGDLS, YYNGEE.

This clone turned up a few times. The gene calls are TRBV5-6 and TRBJ1-1; D uncertain. The V gene's germline CDR1 is SGHDT and CDR2 YYEEEE. This CDR3 is built from 12 residues. With 2 bases removed from V and 6 bases from J, the gap between germline ends came to 8 bases. Here the CDR3 reads CASSLFRAEAFF. The CDR3 bases are TGTGCCAGCAGCTTATTCCGGGCTGAAGCTTTCTTT.

V gene TRBV4-2 combines with J gene TRBJ1-6; tentatively, D is TRBD1 (5 bases). This CDR3 has 13 amino acids. Between the trimmed V and J ends, which lost 6 bases and 7 bases, there was a span of 10 bases. Germline V gene lookup returns CDR1 LGHNA and CDR2 YNFKEQ. CDR3 DNA: TGTGCCAGCAGGACCCGGGGGAATTCACCCCTCCACTTT. Its protein is CASRTRGNSPLHF.

The V gene is TRBV7-9, the J gene TRBJ1-2, with D maybe TRBD1 (6 bases). The CDR3 has 14 amino acids. Per the germline V gene, CDR1 is SEHNR and CDR2 is FQNEAQ (reference sequence). V dropped 3 bases and J dropped 5 bases, with 13 bases sitting between them. The CDR3 bases are TGTGCCAGCAGCTTGTCCAGGGGAGGGTATGGCTACACCTTC. The encoded protein is CASSLSRGGYGYTF.

The chain has TRBV10-2 and TRBJ1-4; TRBD1 might be the D (5 bases). The CDR3 is 14 residues long. The germline V and J ends were trimmed by 7 bases and 6 bases, with 15 bases remaining between them. The germline gives CDR1 WSHSY, CDR2 SAAADI. The CDR3 nucleotides read TGCGCCAGCACCCAGACAGTGGAGGATGAAAAACTGTTTTTT. Translated, it gives CASTQTVEDEKLFF.

The rearrangement uses TRBV29-1 and TRBJ2-2; tentatively, D is TRBD1 (6 bases). Germline values: CDR1 SQVTM, CDR2 ANQGSEA. Trimming took 4 bases from V and 1 from J, leaving 7 bases between them. The CDR3 spans 13 residues. The CDR3 loop reads CSVGTVNTGELFF. The DNA of the CDR3 is TGCAGCGTTGGGACAGTGAACACCGGGGAGCTGTTTTTT.

The rearrangement links TRBV2 to TRBJ2-2; D remains unclear. CDR3 length: 15 residues. V lost 6 bases to trimming and J lost 0 bases, with 11 bases between them. The germline gives CDR1 SNHLY, CDR2 FYNNEI. The CDR3 here is CASSILSANTGELFF. CDR3 coding DNA: TGTGCCAGCAGCATCCTCTCCGCGAACACCGGGGAGCTGTTTTTT.

This clone was counted a few times. The chain uses TRBV19 and TRBJ2-7; 7 nucleotides match TRBD1. With V trimmed by 1 base and J by 3 bases, 6 bases remained unmatched. Looked up from germline, CDR1 is LNHDA and CDR2 is SQIVND (reference sequence). The CDR3 covers 15 residues. The CDR3 DNA reads as TGTGCCAGTAGTATAGGGGGACAGAGCCGCTACGAGCAGTACTTC. This sequence encodes CASSIGGQSRYEQYF.

As DNA, the CDR3 is TGTGCCTGGAGGGACAATTATTCACCCCTCCACTTT. Encoded protein: CAWRDNYSPLHF. The chain uses TRBV30 and TRBJ1-6; possible D gene TRBD1, 5 bases. CDR1 is GTSNPN and CDR2 is SVGIG in the germline V gene (reference sequence). Deletions cut 3 bases from V and 8 bases from J, with 8 bases between. This CDR3 spans 12 amino acids.

The chain couples TRBV30 to TRBJ2-2; perhaps TRBD1 as D (5 bases). V lost 7 bases to trimming and J lost 5 bases, with 20 bases between them. Germline CDR1 reads GTSNPN; CDR2 reads SVGIG (reference sequence). The CDR3 is 15 residues long. In DNA, the CDR3 is TGTGCCTCCCGCCTTTTGGGGCGAAATACCGGGGAGCTGTTTTTT. It translates to CASRLLGRNTGELFF.

The table lists this clone with a few counts. The chain uses TRBV7-2 and TRBJ2-3, with 13 bases lining up with TRBD2. Germline CDR1 SGHTA, CDR2 FQGNSA. J was trimmed by 11 bases and V by 7 bases; bases with no gene match: 6. The CDR3 runs 13 residues. The CDR3 here is CASTLTSGGLQYF. CDR3 in DNA: TGTGCCAGCACCTTGACTAGCGGGGGGCTGCAGTATTTT.

Only a few counts were recorded for this clone. The chain recombines TRBV5-8 with TRBJ1-6; 7 bases map to TRBD1. The germline CDR1 and CDR2 sequences are SGHTS and YDEGEE. CDR3 size: 14 residues. Germline trimming cut 4 bases from V and 6 bases from J; bases unmatched to any gene: 4. CDR3 protein: CASSLGQINSPLHF. In nucleotides, the CDR3 is TGTGCCAGCAGCCTGGGACAGATTAATTCACCCCTCCACTTT.

Notes on this clone: Sequence at one end of the junction differs from germline and may be a read error. This sequence joins TRBV29-1 and TRBJ1-2; the match to TRBD1 covers 8 bases. Per germline, CDR1 SQVTM and CDR2 ANQGSEA. CDR3 length equals 11 residues. The chain's CDR3 is CSARGTGLGVF. The CDR3 DNA follows: TGCAGCGCCCGTGGGACAGGTCTGGGAGTCTTC.

This chain joins TRBV6-5 and TRBJ2-7; the D gene is possibly TRBD1 (5 bases). This CDR3 region has 14 residues. Germline V gives CDR1 MNHEY, CDR2 SVGAGI. Trimming took off 4 bases at V and 1 base at J, with 11 bases between the two ends. The DNA for the CDR3 is TGTGCCAGCAGTTCAAGCAGGGCGTCCTACGAGCAGTACTTC. Its translation: CASSSSRASYEQYF.

The genes are TRBV2 and TRBJ2-5; 8 bases fit TRBD2. The germline V gene has CDR1 SNHLY and CDR2 FYNNEI. The CDR3 contains 16 residues. V was clipped by 2 bases and J by 5 bases; unmatched bases: 10. The CDR3 here is CASSEPFTSGGETQYF. The CDR3 nucleotides read TGTGCCAGCAGTGAACCCTTTACTAGCGGAGGCGAGACCCAGTACTTC.

This clone was picked up a small number of times. The rearrangement links TRBV11-2 to TRBJ2-5; D is unresolved. V was cut by 0 bases and J by 13 bases, with 15 bases left in between. The CDR3 covers 13 residues. From germline, CDR1 is SGHAT and CDR2 FQNNGV. CDR3: CASSLDYSTHGYF. Here the CDR3 DNA reads TGTGCCAGCAGCTTAGATTACAGTACCCACGGGTACTTC. Using reference TRBV11-2 and TRBJ2-5 for the parts outside the CDR3, the full variable domain is EAGVAQSPRYKIIEKRQSVAFWCNPISGHATLYWYQQILGQGPKLLIQFQNNGVVDDSQLPKDRFSAERLKGVDSTLKIQPAKLEDSAVYLCASSLDYSTHGYFGPGTRLLVL.

The genes are TRBV2 and TRBJ1-6; the D gene is possibly TRBD1 (5 bases). The CDR3 is made up of 12 amino acids. The germline V gene encodes CDR1 SNHLY and CDR2 FYNNEI. V lost 11 bases to trimming and J lost 6 bases, with 11 bases between them. The CDR3 nucleotides read TGTGCCCGCGCAGGGCCTAATTCACCCCTCCACTTT. This sequence encodes CARAGPNSPLHF.

This clone was found once. The chain is built from TRBV15 and TRBJ2-4; the match to TRBD1 covers 8 bases. Germline CDR1 and CDR2: LNHNV and YYDKDF (reference sequence). The CDR3 runs to 14 residues. Trimming at V came to 4 bases and at J to 3 bases, leaving 2 bases not matched to a gene. The CDR3 DNA is TGTGCCACCAGCACGGACAGGGTCAAAAACATTCAGTACTTC. Its translation: CATSTDRVKNIQYF.